This T cell receptor beta chain was documented in a study of identical twins. Study conclusions and caveats: Invariant T cells like MAIT and iNKT could partly confound the zero-insertion analyses. Whereas memory repertoires showed no such difference, abundant cord blood beta clonotypes carried fewer insertions.

It was template switching that added a universal primer site, and there were unique molecular identifiers on the cDNA. TCRdb fed the 5' RACE reads into MiXCR, producing one record per CDR3 protein. The table has 200,000 to 250,000 distinct CDR3 sequences, roughly a tenth seen once. Trimming pared 3 bases from V and 2 bases from J, leaving 10 bases between. CDR1 is MDHEN and CDR2 is SYDVKM in the germline V gene. The CDR3 totals 14 residues. This clonotype has just a few counts. Antigen unknown. The TCR sequence derives from a man aged 50 to 60 in good health. Sequenced sample: memory T cells sorted from blood. The J gene is TRBJ2-5, the V gene TRBV28, with D possibly TRBD1 on 6 matching bases. CDR3 in amino acids: CASSFLGQQETQYF. The CDR3 DNA reads TGTGCCAGCAGTTTTTTGGGACAACAAGAGACCCAGTACTTC.